What follows is one T cell receptor beta chain and its context. This clone has a single count. Its antigen is still unknown. There are no base qualities to consult, and no much larger clone falls within one base. Trimming at the junction amounts to 0 bases on V and 5 bases on J, and the germline ends lie 14 bases apart. The CDR3 runs 16 residues from the cysteine to the phenylalanine. The retained sequence is limited to the CDR3, 48 bases, with the frame set at the first base. Looking up the germline V gene (reference sequence) yields CDR1 LNHNV and CDR2 YYDKDF. TCR CDR3 regions were amplified from genomic DNA by multiplex PCR using the deep immunoSEQ assay. Extracted genomic DNA from each cell subset was spread evenly across all wells of several immunoSEQ 96-well plates, with each plate serving as a replicate. For sorted subsets, each replicate PCR was loaded with 200 ng genomic DNA, equivalent to approximately 33,000 T cell genomes. Purified libraries were quantified with a Qubit 3.0 fluorometer, sized on a Bioanalyzer 2100, and re-quantified with the KAPA Library Quantification kit. Every immunoSEQ 96-well plate was sequenced on a dedicated single-read 150-cycle Illumina NextSeq 550 flow cell. Per the source publication's procedure: The immunoSEQ output contained only junctional sequences without quality scores, so filtering could not match that applied to full-length reads. Sequences were annotated with PyIR, a Python wrapper for IgBLAST v1.9, and V/J genes and CDR3 were assigned using IMGT germline references. Reads with weak V/J assignments (E-value above 1e-6), missing CDR3, stop codons, out-of-frame junctions, or ambiguous translated residues were removed. A V3J clonotype was defined by an identical inferred V gene, J gene, and CDR3 amino acid sequence. The percentage overlap between two repertoires was calculated by dividing the number of shared unique clonotypes by the size of the smaller repertoire. Three approaches were used to assess repertoire richness: RTK rarefaction, the Chao1 estimator, and Recon v2.1 estimates of unobserved clonotypes. OLGA was used to compute generation probabilities for all TCRbeta clonotypes that the gDNA method yielded from a handful of donors. What TCRdb holds here is the immuneACCESS table cut down to in-frame rearrangements. Part of the clones is not present; checked against another copy, under half of the missing clones reflect an unresolved V gene, and the others are unexplained. The V and J calls and the clone size are those of that table, but D and trimming were determined from the DNA. Present in this sample are some 2,100,000 clones, 93% of which were seen just once. The top ten clonotypes cover under 2% of the sample.

CD8 naive samples consisted of CD45RO-negative cells that were positively selected for CCR7, yielding a CD45RA+CCR7+ population without TemRA cells. Donors were healthy HIV-negative adults with no recently reported acute infections or vaccinations. All donors were Caucasian adults living in Nashville, Tennessee, USA. Blood was collected by leukapheresis, and PBMCs were isolated by Ficoll-Histopaque density gradient centrifugation and then cryopreserved in liquid nitrogen vapor phase. Purity and quantity of every magnetically sorted T cell population were checked by analytical flow cytometry. Genomic DNA was isolated from every sorted fraction and measured by UV absorbance on a Nanodrop 2000c. This sample was taken from a study of shared clonotypes between healthy human individuals (dated by TCRdb to about 2020). With respect to the entire study: A few men and two women, aged 18 to 49 years, made up the cohort. For each donor, three plates each were used for CD4 naive and CD4 memory, two plates were used for CD8 naive, and one plate was used for CD8 memory. Blood TCR repertoires of 5 or 6 healthy adults were deeply sequenced to estimate repertoire size and the extent of clonotype sharing between individuals. To increase sequencing depth and limit assay-specific biases, TCR repertoire library preparation and sequencing were carried out by different laboratories using diverse techniques. Leukapheresis yielded between about 0.85 and 10 billion PBMCs per donor.

The research as a whole found: The small number of donors limited the genetic and exposure-history diversity represented. Larger estimated clonotype richness was generally found for naive subsets than for memory subsets. Incomplete sequencing was indicated by rarefaction of sorted-subset datasets, despite the large sequencing depth. Higher generation probabilities were observed for clonotypes shared by all four sorted-subset donors than for non-shared clonotypes. Pairwise subsampling indicated that sequencing depth was expected to affect the degree of clonotype sharing among donors. Sampling was restricted to blood, and TCR repertoires in tissues likely differ from the TCR repertoires found in blood. Sharing across a few donors was observed for approximately 5% of naive CD4, over 3% of naive CD8, roughly 2.3% of memory CD4, and less than 0.45% of memory CD8 clonotypes.

This sequence uses TRBV15 and TRBJ1-5, with the D gene too uncertain to name. The sequence came from a man aged 18 to 35 in good health. Some clones in this sample may be carry-over from other donors' samples. The source material was naive CD8+ T cells from PBMCs. What this sample's cell subset or site label stands for: CD45RA+CCR7+. The bases are TGTGCCACCAGCAGAGATGGGAATACAATAGATCAGCCCCAGCATTTT. This yields the protein CATSRDGNTIDQPQHF.